These T cell receptor beta chains were read from a single sample in a study of cytomegalovirus exposure and HLA in healthy donors. Clones were read by immunoSEQ multiplex PCR, and TCRdb kept only the in-frame ones, dropping some. The sample table sets out 200,000 to 250,000 clones. The sequenced material came from PBMCs. Receptors were obtained from a girl between 2 and 10 years old in good health and CMV-seropositive. Both conserved end residues are trimmed from each CDR3.

V	J	CDR3
TRBV14	-	ASSPGQGSYEQY
TRBV27	TRBJ2-2	ASSSGLAGISTGELF
TRBV11-2	TRBJ1-1	ASSPARQPRNTEAF
TRBV7-2	TRBJ2-7	ASSYSGRDYEQY
TRBV7-6	TRBJ2-7	ASSLYSRDPHEQY
TRBV6-5	TRBJ2-7	ASSYSGRAYEQY
TRBV5-5	TRBJ2-1	ASSLAGGTDNEQF
TRBV7-3	TRBJ2-1	ASSLRAGRPYNEQF
TRBV7-9	TRBJ2-1	ASSLVGGWNEQF
TRBV6-1	TRBJ1-3	ASSGGPYGNTIY
TRBV10-2	TRBJ2-3	ASTPGDTQY
TRBV6-4	TRBJ2-1	ATPVGISNNEQF
TRBV27	TRBJ2-1	ASLAPSAVICNEQF
TRBV10-3	TRBJ1-5	AISTGTGGGGQPQH
TRBV19	TRBJ2-3	ASSRDRVEDTQY
TRBV11-1	TRBJ2-3	ASSSLVAGWSDTQY
TRBV30	TRBJ1-6	AWVGQGKSYNSPLH
TRBV12-2	TRBJ2-7	ASRPFLAGESEQY
TRBV2	-	ATRNPRDYEQY
TRBV2	TRBJ2-2	ASRVTGLPGELF
TRBV28	TRBJ2-5	ASSFVVAETQY
TRBV7-9	TRBJ2-3	ASSRTGALMDTQY
TRBV19	TRBJ1-1	ASKTGVTGLVLAEAF
TRBV6-5	TRBJ2-3	ASSSGTSGRDTQY
TRBV5-1	TRBJ2-1	ASSLPGRDEQF
TRBV28	TRBJ2-2	ASSLAGVHTGELF
TRBV5-1	TRBJ2-2	ASSLPGGTGELF
TRBV29-1	TRBJ2-2	SAGQGGNTGELF
TRBV4-1	TRBJ2-3	ASSQDWGGTGITDTQY
TRBV18	TRBJ1-1	ASSVTVMAGTEAF
TRBV28	TRBJ1-1	ASSLPTGTVDTEAF
TRBV7-9	TRBJ2-2	ASSLARGVGELF
TRBV27	TRBJ1-4	ASRKGFSQFSEKLF
TRBV19	TRBJ1-5	ASSTQGNQPQH
TRBV18	TRBJ2-7	ASSPIGLAGSYEQY
TRBV15	TRBJ1-1	ATSVGGVNTEAF
TRBV5-1	TRBJ1-1	ASSLWGQQNTEAF
TRBV9	TRBJ2-3	ASSPPITSGNTDTQY
TRBV2	TRBJ2-3	AGRTGADTQY